This is a list of T cell receptor beta chains from one sample in a study of cytomegalovirus exposure and HLA in healthy donors. Measured with immunoSEQ multiplex PCR; TCRdb has only the in-frame clones, and not every one. Of about 170,000 clones listed, 60% to 80% are singletons. Input material: PBMCs. These receptors all stem from a female donor in good health and CMV-seronegative. Both conserved end residues are part of each CDR3. The D gene is left open where the match is weak. Expanded clones get a size class; other rows say once, few or many, or leave the size out.

J gene: TRBJ2-3; V gene: TRBV14; clone size: -; D gene: -; CDR3 protein: CASSQEKGRDTQYF; CDR3 DNA: TGTGCCAGCAGCCAAGAGAAGGGGCGAGATACGCAGTATTTT
J gene: TRBJ2-2; V gene: TRBV5-3; clone size: few; D gene: -; CDR3 protein: CARPYTRTNTGELFF; CDR3 DNA: TGTGCCAGACCGTACACTAGGACGAACACCGGGGAGCTGTTTTTT
J gene: TRBJ2-1; V gene: TRBV6-6; clone size: -; D gene: TRBD2; CDR3 protein: CASSRHLAGGDNEQFF; CDR3 DNA: TGTGCCAGCAGTCGCCACCTAGCGGGAGGGGACAATGAGCAGTTCTTC
J gene: TRBJ2-3; V gene: TRBV2; clone size: -; D gene: -; CDR3 protein: CASSRTAVTDTQYF; CDR3 DNA: TGTGCCAGCAGCAGAACGGCGGTAACAGATACGCAGTATTTT
J gene: TRBJ2-6; V gene: TRBV6-4; clone size: few; D gene: TRBD1; CDR3 protein: CASSDSGQGVSGANVLTF; CDR3 DNA: TGTGCCAGCAGTGACTCAGGACAGGGGGTATCTGGGGCCAACGTCCTGACTTTC
J gene: TRBJ2-1; V gene: TRBV7-2; clone size: -; D gene: -; CDR3 protein: CASSLEPGESEQFF; CDR3 DNA: TGTGCCAGCAGCTTAGAGCCGGGGGAGAGTGAGCAGTTCTTC
J gene: TRBJ2-1; V gene: TRBV10-1; clone size: once; D gene: -; CDR3 protein: CASSETASYNEQFF; CDR3 DNA: TGCGCCAGCAGTGAAACTGCCTCCTACAATGAGCAGTTCTTC
J gene: TRBJ2-1; V gene: TRBV27; clone size: once; D gene: TRBD2; CDR3 protein: CASSLSPSGRPWGNEQFF; CDR3 DNA: TGTGCCAGCAGTTTAAGTCCTAGCGGGAGGCCGTGGGGGAATGAGCAGTTCTTC
J gene: TRBJ1-4; V gene: TRBV6-1; clone size: -; D gene: -; CDR3 protein: CASSEPGQGNEKLFF; CDR3 DNA: TGTGCCAGCAGTGAACCGGGACAAGGAAATGAAAAACTGTTTTTT
J gene: TRBJ2-7; V gene: TRBV7-9; clone size: once; D gene: TRBD1; CDR3 protein: CASSIGQGPYEQYF; CDR3 DNA: TGTGCCAGCAGCATCGGACAGGGCCCCTACGAGCAGTACTTC
J gene: TRBJ2-6; V gene: TRBV6-5; clone size: -; D gene: -; CDR3 protein: CASSTGSSGANVLTF; CDR3 DNA: TGTGCCAGCAGCACAGGGAGCTCTGGGGCCAACGTCCTGACTTTC
J gene: TRBJ2-3; V gene: TRBV4-1; clone size: -; D gene: TRBD1; CDR3 protein: CASSQEAAGGTDTQYF; CDR3 DNA: TGCGCCAGCAGCCAAGAGGCGGCAGGGGGTACAGATACGCAGTATTTT
J gene: TRBJ2-1; V gene: TRBV5-4; clone size: -; D gene: TRBD1; CDR3 protein: CASSFDRDRYNEQFF; CDR3 DNA: TGTGCCAGCAGCTTCGACAGGGATCGATACAATGAGCAGTTCTTC
J gene: TRBJ1-1; V gene: TRBV15; clone size: few; D gene: TRBD1; CDR3 protein: CATSTPTRGAEAFF; CDR3 DNA: TGTGCCACCAGCACCCCGACCAGGGGGGCTGAAGCTTTCTTT
J gene: TRBJ2-1; V gene: TRBV27; clone size: -; D gene: -; CDR3 protein: CASSSPYNEQFF; CDR3 DNA: TGTGCCAGCAGTTCCCCTTACAATGAGCAGTTCTTC
J gene: TRBJ1-2; V gene: TRBV28; clone size: -; D gene: -; CDR3 protein: CASSPQVNYGYTF; CDR3 DNA: TGTGCCAGCAGCCCACAGGTGAACTATGGCTACACCTTC
J gene: TRBJ1-3; V gene: TRBV14; clone size: -; D gene: TRBD1; CDR3 protein: CASSPDRTSGNTIYF; CDR3 DNA: TGTGCCAGCAGCCCGGACAGGACCTCTGGAAACACCATATATTTT
J gene: TRBJ2-6; V gene: TRBV28; clone size: -; D gene: TRBD1; CDR3 protein: CASSLTGGTSGANVLTF; CDR3 DNA: TGTGCCAGCAGTCTGACAGGGGGGACCTCTGGGGCCAACGTCCTGACTTTC
J gene: TRBJ2-1; V gene: TRBV7-2; clone size: -; D gene: TRBD1; CDR3 protein: CASSLEGADWNEQFF; CDR3 DNA: TGTGCCAGCAGCTTAGAGGGGGCTGATTGGAATGAGCAGTTCTTC
J gene: TRBJ1-6; V gene: TRBV5-1; clone size: once; D gene: -; CDR3 protein: CASSLGGRDTNSPLHF; CDR3 DNA: TGCGCCAGCAGCTTGGGGGGGAGGGATACGAATTCACCCCTCCACTTT
J gene: TRBJ2-1; V gene: TRBV7-3; clone size: -; D gene: TRBD2; CDR3 protein: CASSSGLAEADEQFF; CDR3 DNA: TGTGCCAGCAGCTCAGGACTAGCGGAGGCCGATGAGCAGTTCTTC
J gene: TRBJ1-2; V gene: TRBV19; clone size: few; D gene: -; CDR3 protein: CASSIPRYGYTF; CDR3 DNA: TGTGCCAGTAGTATACCCCGTTATGGCTACACCTTC
J gene: TRBJ2-7; V gene: TRBV18; clone size: -; D gene: -; CDR3 protein: CASSSGGGYEQYF; CDR3 DNA: TGTGCCAGCTCATCCGGGGGTGGCTACGAGCAGTACTTC
J gene: TRBJ2-7; V gene: TRBV7-9; clone size: -; D gene: TRBD1; CDR3 protein: CASSQLPPGGGEQYF; CDR3 DNA: TGTGCCAGCAGCCAACTACCACCAGGGGGCGGCGAGCAGTACTTC
J gene: TRBJ1-5; V gene: TRBV6-6; clone size: -; D gene: -; CDR3 protein: CASRGGDSNQPQHF; CDR3 DNA: TGTGCCAGCAGAGGAGGAGATAGCAATCAGCCCCAGCATTTT
J gene: TRBJ1-1; V gene: TRBV18; clone size: -; D gene: -; CDR3 protein: CASSPRSGLNTEAFF; CDR3 DNA: TGTGCCAGCTCACCTCGTTCCGGGTTGAACACTGAAGCTTTCTTT
J gene: TRBJ2-5; V gene: TRBV9; clone size: -; D gene: TRBD2; CDR3 protein: CASSTGLAGQETQYF; CDR3 DNA: TGTGCCAGCAGCACGGGACTAGCGGGGCAAGAGACCCAGTACTTC
J gene: TRBJ2-1; V gene: TRBV18; clone size: -; D gene: TRBD1; CDR3 protein: CASSPGQGHSEQFF; CDR3 DNA: TGTGCCAGCTCACCGGGACAGGGGCACTCTGAGCAGTTCTTC
J gene: TRBJ2-6; V gene: TRBV7-8; clone size: -; D gene: -; CDR3 protein: CASSLGALNVLTF; CDR3 DNA: TGTGCCAGCAGCTTAGGGGCCCTAAACGTCCTGACTTTC
J gene: TRBJ2-1; V gene: TRBV4-3; clone size: -; D gene: TRBD2; CDR3 protein: CASSRRGLAGGSYNEQFF; CDR3 DNA: TGCGCCAGCAGCCGGAGGGGGTTAGCGGGGGGCTCCTACAATGAGCAGTTCTTC
J gene: TRBJ2-7; V gene: TRBV5-1; clone size: -; D gene: TRBD2; CDR3 protein: CASSLVELAAPSYEQYF; CDR3 DNA: TGCGCCAGCAGCTTGGTTGAACTAGCGGCCCCCTCCTACGAGCAGTACTTC
J gene: TRBJ2-1; V gene: TRBV12-5; clone size: -; D gene: TRBD2; CDR3 protein: CASGLVREGTYNEQFF; CDR3 DNA: TGTGCTAGTGGTTTGGTCCGGGAGGGAACCTACAATGAGCAGTTCTTC
J gene: TRBJ1-4; V gene: TRBV5-1; clone size: -; D gene: -; CDR3 protein: CASSLAGGNEGLFF; CDR3 DNA: TGCGCCAGCAGCTTGGCAGGAGGTAATGAGGGCCTGTTTTTT
J gene: TRBJ2-7; V gene: TRBV19; clone size: -; D gene: TRBD2; CDR3 protein: CASSISGGAIASEQYF; CDR3 DNA: TGTGCCAGTAGTATAAGCGGGGGGGCGATAGCGTCCGAGCAGTACTTC
J gene: TRBJ2-3; V gene: TRBV30; clone size: -; D gene: TRBD1; CDR3 protein: CAWNPGTGEFGTDTQYF; CDR3 DNA: TGTGCCTGGAATCCTGGGACAGGGGAGTTCGGCACAGATACGCAGTATTTT
J gene: TRBJ2-7; V gene: TRBV19; clone size: once; D gene: TRBD1; CDR3 protein: CASSKGTGGLYEQYF; CDR3 DNA: TGTGCCAGTAGTAAAGGGACAGGGGGCCTATACGAGCAGTACTTC
J gene: TRBJ1-4; V gene: TRBV19; clone size: few; D gene: -; CDR3 protein: CASSRGDSREKLFF; CDR3 DNA: TGTGCCAGTAGTCGGGGGGACTCGAGGGAAAAACTGTTTTTT
J gene: TRBJ2-7; V gene: TRBV10-1; clone size: -; D gene: -; CDR3 protein: CASSEGSSYEQYF; CDR3 DNA: TGCGCCAGCAGTGAGGGCAGCTCCTACGAGCAGTACTTC
J gene: TRBJ2-7; V gene: TRBV5-4; clone size: -; D gene: TRBD2; CDR3 protein: CASSLWSGAYEQYF; CDR3 DNA: TGTGCCAGCAGCCTGTGGAGCGGGGCCTACGAGCAGTACTTC
J gene: TRBJ1-1; V gene: TRBV5-1; clone size: -; D gene: -; CDR3 protein: CASSLDQKTEAFF; CDR3 DNA: TGCGCCAGCAGCTTGGATCAGAAAACTGAAGCTTTCTTT